This paragraph reports one T cell receptor (beta chain). The CDR3 spans 15 residues. Deletions cut 7 bases from V and 1 base from J, with 14 bases between. Germline CDR1 is MDHEN and CDR2 is SYDVKM. The data were produced by immunoSEQ multiplex PCR, yet TCRdb's version contains in-frame clones alone and is incomplete. The sample includes some 29,000 clones, 89% of them seen just once. This record comes from a study of blood T cell repertoires in COVID-19. The chain carries TRBV28 and TRBJ1-3; D ambiguous. This receptor was obtained from a human donor in a cohort sampled during active COVID-19. The sample comprised peripheral blood. The CDR3 bases are TGTGCCAGCACCCTCCAGAGGTCATCTGGAAACACCATATATTTT. Amino acid sequence: CASTLQRSSGNTIYF.